The 23 T cell receptor beta chains below all came from one sample that was sequenced in a study of T cell repertoires in cytomegalovirus infection. TCRdb reprocessed the reads via MiXCR and lists one record per CDR3 protein. The table lists about 130,000 distinct CDR3 sequences, roughly a quarter of them singletons. No cognate antigen is known for these TCRs. Sequenced sample: PBMCs, sequenced either directly or after in vitro stimulation (not recorded which). Source of these receptors: a human donor in good health (CMV status not recorded). Some clones in this sample may be carry-over from other donors' samples.

There are a few counts of this clonotype. This chain connects TRBV6-1 to TRBJ1-1, with D tentatively TRBD1 (6 bases). Germline V gives CDR1 MNHNS, CDR2 SASEGT. V lost 8 bases, J lost 1 base, and 17 bases lay in between. The CDR3 contains 15 residues. The CDR3 nucleotides are TGTGCCAGCCGTGCTGTTGGGGGGCCGAACACTGAAGCTTTCTTT. Amino acid sequence: CASRAVGGPNTEAFF.

The chain is built from TRBV24-1 and TRBJ2-5; 7 bases align to TRBD1. With V trimmed by 3 bases and J by 4 bases, 4 bases remained unmatched. There are 14 residues in the CDR3. The V gene's germline CDR1 is KGHDR and CDR2 SFDVKD. This CDR3 is CATSDRGQRETQYF. CDR3 DNA: TGTGCCACCAGTGATCGGGGACAGCGAGAGACCCAGTACTTC.

This clonotype was seen many times. The chain has TRBV2 and TRBJ2-1, with D maybe TRBD2 (5 bases). The V and J ends lost 1 base and 6 bases respectively, with 22 bases between them. Germline V gene sequence: CDR1 SNHLY, CDR2 FYNNEI. This CDR3 is built from 18 residues. The CDR3 nucleotides read TGTGCCAGCAGTGAAGTCCAACTAGTGACGGCCTACCTCAATGAGCAGTTCTTC. It translates to CASSEVQLVTAYLNEQFF. The whole variable domain, filled in from reference TRBV2 and TRBJ2-1, reads EPEVTQTPSHQVTQMGQEVILRCVPISNHLYFYWYRQILGQKVEFLVSFYNNEISEKSEIFDDQFSVERPDGSNFTLKIRSTKLEDSAMYFCASSEVQLVTAYLNEQFFGPGTRLTVL.

This clonotype was counted between two and nine times. The rearrangement uses TRBV10-2 and TRBJ2-3, with D unclear. The CDR3 loop spans 15 amino acids. V was trimmed by 7 bases and J by 1 base, leaving 15 bases between them. The V gene's germline CDR1 is WSHSY and CDR2 SAAADI. Here the CDR3 reads CASKTPSWGTDTQYF. CDR3 nucleotides: TGCGCCAGCAAGACCCCAAGCTGGGGCACAGATACGCAGTATTTT.

This chain connects TRBV3-1 to TRBJ2-7, with TRBD2 matching over 8 bases. J was trimmed by 0 bases and V by 3 bases; bases with no gene match: 1. This CDR3 has 14 amino acids. Germline V gives CDR1 LGHDT, CDR2 YNNKEL (reference sequence). CDR3 amino acids: CASSQTSDSYEQYF. The CDR3 region has the DNA TGTGCCAGCAGCCAGACTAGCGACTCCTACGAGCAGTACTTC.

J is TRBJ2-3 and V is TRBV24-1, with D tentatively TRBD1 (5 bases). The CDR3 is 16 amino acids. Germline CDR1 and CDR2: KGHDR and SFDVKD. V lost 3 bases to trimming and J lost 4 bases, with 16 bases between them. The CDR3, as DNA: TGTGCCACCAGTGATGGCAGGGAAGTGGGTCCAGATACGCAGTATTTT. This gives the protein CATSDGREVGPDTQYF.

This clonotype was picked up a small number of times. The genes are TRBV19 and TRBJ2-5, with 7 bases aligning to TRBD2. The CDR3 is 16 residues long. The V gene's germline CDR1 is LNHDA and CDR2 SQIVND (reference sequence). Trimming took 7 bases from V and 0 from J; bases not matched to a gene: 11. CDR3 nucleotide sequence: TGTGCCAGTACCCATGGGGGGAGCGGGAACCAAGAGACCCAGTACTTC. Amino acids: CASTHGGSGNQETQYF.

The chain has TRBV25-1 and TRBJ2-7, with 7 nucleotides matching TRBD2. Germline CDR1 MGHDK, CDR2 SYGVNS. This CDR3 comprises 12 residues. J gave up 7 bases and V 7 bases, and 7 bases lay outside the gene matches. The CDR3 spells CASKAGVGEQYF. For the CDR3, the DNA is TGTGCCAGCAAGGCGGGAGTTGGAGAGCAGTACTTC.

This clonotype was detected a few times. Relative to the germline gene, one junction end is altered; a read error may explain this. V gene TRBV5-6 combines with J gene TRBJ1-1; TRBD1 aligns across 8 bases. The CDR3 has 15 amino acids. The germline CDR1 and CDR2 sequences are SGHDT and YYEEEE. For the CDR3, the DNA is TGTGCCAGCAGCTGGACAGGGTTCTTTGACACTGAAGCTCTCTTT. Protein product: CASSWTGFFDTEALF.

This clonotype was detected a few times. The gene calls are TRBV29-1 and TRBJ2-7; 10 positions agree with TRBD2. The CDR3 consists of 13 residues. With 7 bases clipped from V and 2 bases from J, the junction kept 5 bases outside the gene matches. CDR1 and CDR2 from the germline V gene are SQVTM and ANQGSEA. Here the CDR3 reads CSAQREGTYEQYF. CDR3 DNA sequence: TGCAGCGCCCAGCGGGAGGGCACCTACGAGCAGTACTTC.

This clonotype was counted ten times or more. The chain links TRBV7-2 to TRBJ2-2; 12 bases map to TRBD2. The V gene end was trimmed by 5 bases and the J gene end by 5 bases; junction bases not matched to a gene: 3. The CDR3 sequence is 15 residues long. Germline V gives CDR1 SGHTA, CDR2 FQGNSA. The CDR3 sequence: CASSPGLAGTGELFF. CDR3 DNA: TGTGCCAGCAGCCCCGGACTAGCGGGAACCGGGGAGCTGTTTTTT.

The gene calls are TRBV6-5 and TRBJ2-1, with D perhaps TRBD1 (6 bases). Germline V lookup: CDR1 MNHEY, CDR2 SVGAGI. V was shortened by 6 bases and J by 0 bases, with 9 bases between the two germline ends. The CDR3 sequence is 14 residues long. CDR3 coding DNA: TGTGCCAGCAGCAGGGGCGGCTCCTACAATGAGCAGTTCTTC. Translated, it gives CASSRGGSYNEQFF.

This clonotype was observed many times. V gene TRBV24-1 combines with J gene TRBJ2-1, with TRBD2 matching 10 bases. CDR3 size: 14 residues. V was clipped by 7 bases and J by 6 bases; unmatched bases: 5. The germline gives CDR1 KGHDR, CDR2 SFDVKD. The CDR3 loop reads CATSSSGSGNEQFF. In DNA, the CDR3 is TGTGCCACCAGCTCTAGCGGGAGTGGCAATGAGCAGTTCTTC.

There are many counts of this clonotype. The V and J genes are TRBV7-9 and TRBJ1-4; 10 nucleotides align to TRBD1. Germline values: CDR1 SEHNR, CDR2 FQNEAQ (reference sequence). V lost 5 bases, J lost 7 bases, and 7 bases stayed unmatched. The CDR3 totals 15 residues. This CDR3 is CASSPPGQGSEKLFF. CDR3 bases: TGTGCCAGCAGCCCTCCGGGACAGGGGAGTGAAAAACTGTTTTTT.

V and J are TRBV7-6 and TRBJ1-1; D is possibly TRBD1 (6 bases). Germline loops: CDR1 SGHVS, CDR2 FNYEAQ. This CDR3 has 15 residues. The V and J ends lost 2 bases and 7 bases respectively, with 17 bases between them. The CDR3 here is CASSLNRVGGYEAFF. CDR3 sequence (DNA): TGTGCCAGCAGCTTAAACAGGGTTGGGGGCTATGAAGCTTTCTTT.

In its sample, this clonotype was seen many times. This chain links TRBV7-6 with TRBJ2-3; a possible D gene is TRBD1 (7 bases). With 5 bases removed from V and 0 bases from J, the gap between germline ends came to 21 bases. Germline V gives CDR1 SGHVS, CDR2 FNYEAQ. The CDR3 has 18 residues. The CDR3 here is CASSAGTAGGTSTDTQYF. CDR3 coding DNA: TGTGCCAGCAGCGCAGGGACAGCCGGGGGTACTAGCACAGATACGCAGTATTTT.

The sample holds a few counts of this clonotype. V gene TRBV5-6 combines with J gene TRBJ1-3; D gene unclear. CDR3 length equals 15 residues. CDR1 is SGHDT and CDR2 is YYEEEE in the germline V gene. V shed 4 bases and J shed 2 bases, with 13 bases lying between them. CDR3 nucleotides: TGTGCCAGCAGCCGAACCGGGTTGACTGGAAACACCATATATTTT. This encodes CASSRTGLTGNTIYF.

The chain has TRBV20-1 and TRBJ2-1, with D tentatively TRBD1 (6 bases). CDR3 length: 11 residues. CDR1 DFQATT and CDR2 SNEGSKA come from the germline V gene (reference sequence). The V end lost 5 bases, the J end lost 7 bases, and 9 bases lay between the germline ends. CDR3 residues: CSAPQGNEQFF. For the CDR3, the DNA is TGCAGTGCTCCACAGGGTAATGAGCAGTTCTTC.

This sequence joins TRBV5-6 and TRBJ2-5; a possible D gene is TRBD1 (5 bases). The V end was cut by 0 bases, the J end by 3 bases, with 18 bases between. This CDR3 has 17 amino acids. Germline CDR1 is SGHDT and CDR2 is YYEEEE. CDR3 residues: CASSLAPQGPTEETQYF. Written as DNA, the CDR3 is TGTGCCAGCAGCTTGGCCCCTCAGGGCCCAACGGAAGAGACCCAGTACTTC.

This clonotype was picked up many times. The chain recombines TRBV7-2 with TRBJ1-5; TRBD1 agrees at 9 bases. The CDR3 extends over 13 amino acids. In germline, CDR1 is SGHTA, CDR2 FQGNSA. V was clipped by 6 bases and J by 7 bases; unmatched bases: 4. The CDR3: CASSYRGQQPQHF. The CDR3 DNA reads TGTGCCAGCAGTTACAGGGGGCAACAGCCCCAGCATTTT.

The chain recombines TRBV7-8 with TRBJ2-7, with 8 bases that match TRBD2. Looked up from germline, CDR1 is SGHVS and CDR2 is FQNEAQ. J gave up 6 bases and V 5 bases, and 3 bases lay outside the gene matches. This CDR3 region has 12 residues. CDR3 in DNA: TGTGCCAGCAGCACCCGGGGGGGCGAGCAGTACGTC. Protein product: CASSTRGGEQYV.

In its sample, this clonotype was seen many times. The V and J genes are TRBV6-5 and TRBJ2-7, with TRBD2 matching 7 bases. The germline V gene has CDR1 MNHEY and CDR2 SVGAGI. Trimming removed 0 bases from V and 5 bases from J; junction bases left unmatched: 7. The CDR3 consists of 15 residues. CDR3 nucleotide sequence: TGTGCCAGCAGTTACTCCCTAGCGGCAATGAACGAGCAGTACTTC. Protein product: CASSYSLAAMNEQYF.

This clonotype was picked up a small number of times. The gene calls are TRBV6-2 or TRBV6-3 and TRBJ2-7; no clear D gene. This CDR3 comprises 15 residues. The V gene lost 6 bases and the J gene lost 0 bases, with 15 bases spanning the gap. CDR1 is MNHEY and CDR2 is SVGEGT in the germline V gene. The CDR3 sequence is CASRPYRDNSYEQYF. The CDR3 nucleotides are TGTGCCAGCAGACCTTATCGCGACAACTCCTACGAGCAGTACTTC.